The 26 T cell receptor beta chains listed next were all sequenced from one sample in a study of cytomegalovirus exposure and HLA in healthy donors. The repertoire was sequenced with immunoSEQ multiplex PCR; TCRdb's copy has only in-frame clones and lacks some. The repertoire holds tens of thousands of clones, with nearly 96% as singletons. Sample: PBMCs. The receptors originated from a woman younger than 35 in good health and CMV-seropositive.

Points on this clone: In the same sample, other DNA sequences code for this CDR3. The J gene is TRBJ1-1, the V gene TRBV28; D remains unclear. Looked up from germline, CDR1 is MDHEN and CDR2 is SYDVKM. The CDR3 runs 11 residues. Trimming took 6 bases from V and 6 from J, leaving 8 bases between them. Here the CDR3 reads CASRGRPEAFF. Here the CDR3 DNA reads TGTGCCAGCAGGGGCCGTCCTGAAGCTTTCTTT.

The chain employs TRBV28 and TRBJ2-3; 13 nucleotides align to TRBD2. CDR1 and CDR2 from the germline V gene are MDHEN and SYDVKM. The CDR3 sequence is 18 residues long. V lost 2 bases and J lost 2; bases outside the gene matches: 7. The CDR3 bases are TGTGCCAGCAGTTTACCGCGGACTAGCGGGAGCCCCACAGATACGCAGTATTTT. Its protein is CASSLPRTSGSPTDTQYF.

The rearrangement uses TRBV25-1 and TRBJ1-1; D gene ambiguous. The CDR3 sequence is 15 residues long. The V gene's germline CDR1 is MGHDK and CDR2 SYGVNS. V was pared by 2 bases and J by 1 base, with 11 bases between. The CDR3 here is CASSEPAGRNTEAFF. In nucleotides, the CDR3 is TGTGCCAGCAGTGAACCGGCGGGCCGGAACACTGAAGCTTTCTTT.

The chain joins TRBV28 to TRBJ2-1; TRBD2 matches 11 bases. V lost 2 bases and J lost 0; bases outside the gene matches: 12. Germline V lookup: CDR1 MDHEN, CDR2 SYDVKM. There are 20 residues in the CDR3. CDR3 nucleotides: TGTGCCAGCAGTTTAGGGGGGCTAGCGGGAGGAAGGACCTCCTACAATGAGCAGTTCTTC. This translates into CASSLGGLAGGRTSYNEQFF.

The CDR3 sequence: CASSLGGANEQFF. CDR3 DNA: TGTGCCAGCAGCTTGGGGGGAGCGAATGAGCAGTTCTTC. This rearrangement joins TRBV5-4 to TRBJ2-1; a possible D gene is TRBD2 (5 bases). Germline lookup yields CDR1 SGHNT and CDR2 YYREEE (reference sequence). This CDR3 has 13 residues. V dropped 0 bases and J dropped 7 bases, with 8 bases sitting between them.

CDR3 sequence (DNA): TGTGCCACCAGCAGAGATGGGGGTACAGGGCAGCCCCAGCATTTT. Protein sequence: CATSRDGGTGQPQHF. J is TRBJ1-5 and V is TRBV15, with D possibly matching TRBD1 (6 bases). V shed 0 bases and J shed 7 bases, with 13 bases lying between them. Germline V gives CDR1 LNHNV, CDR2 YYDKDF (reference sequence). This CDR3 has 15 residues.

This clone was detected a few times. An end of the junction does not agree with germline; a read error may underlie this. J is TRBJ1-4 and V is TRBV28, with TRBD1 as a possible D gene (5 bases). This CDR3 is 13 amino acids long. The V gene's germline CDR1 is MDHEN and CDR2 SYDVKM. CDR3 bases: TGTGCCACCAGTAGATGGCAGGGAGGAAAACTGTTTTTT. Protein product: CATSRWQGGKLFF.

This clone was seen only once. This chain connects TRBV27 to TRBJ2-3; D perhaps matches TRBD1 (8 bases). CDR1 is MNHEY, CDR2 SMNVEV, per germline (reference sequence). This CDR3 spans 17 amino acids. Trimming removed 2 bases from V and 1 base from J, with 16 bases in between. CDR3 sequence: CASSLSYRGRGTDTQYF. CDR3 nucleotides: TGTGCCAGCAGTTTAAGTTACAGGGGGAGGGGCACAGATACGCAGTATTTT.

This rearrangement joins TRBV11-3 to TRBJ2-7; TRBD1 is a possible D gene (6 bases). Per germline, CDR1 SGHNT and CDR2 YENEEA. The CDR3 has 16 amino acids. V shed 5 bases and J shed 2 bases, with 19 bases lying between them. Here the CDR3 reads CASSPNPGQPTYEQYF. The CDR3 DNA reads TGTGCCAGCAGCCCCAACCCGGGACAACCAACCTACGAGCAGTACTTC.

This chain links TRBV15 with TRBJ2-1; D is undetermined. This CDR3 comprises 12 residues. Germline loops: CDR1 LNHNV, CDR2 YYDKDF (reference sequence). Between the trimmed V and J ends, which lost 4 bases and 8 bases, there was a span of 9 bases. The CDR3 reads CATSTPPDEQFF. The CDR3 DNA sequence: TGTGCCACCAGCACCCCCCCGGATGAGCAGTTCTTC.

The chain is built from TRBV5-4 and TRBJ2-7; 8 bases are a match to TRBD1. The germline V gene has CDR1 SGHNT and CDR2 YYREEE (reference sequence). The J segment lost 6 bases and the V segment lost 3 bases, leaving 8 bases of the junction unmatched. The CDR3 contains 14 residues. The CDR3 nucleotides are TGTGCCAGCAGCTATGGGACAGGTCGCCTCGAGCAGTACTTC. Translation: CASSYGTGRLEQYF.

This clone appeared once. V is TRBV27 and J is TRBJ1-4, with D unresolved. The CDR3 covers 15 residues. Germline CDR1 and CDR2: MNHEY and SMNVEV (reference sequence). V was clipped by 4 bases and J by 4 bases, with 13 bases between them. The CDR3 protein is CASSSSLGVNEKLFF. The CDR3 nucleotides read TGTGCCAGCAGTTCGTCCTTGGGAGTTAATGAAAAACTGTTTTTT. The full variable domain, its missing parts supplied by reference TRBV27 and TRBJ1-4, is EAQVTQNPRYLITVTGKKLTVTCSQNMNHEYMSWYRQDPGLGLRQIYYSMNVEVTDKGDVPEGYKVSRKEKRNFPLILESPSPNQTSLYFCASSSSLGVNEKLFFGSGTQLSVL.

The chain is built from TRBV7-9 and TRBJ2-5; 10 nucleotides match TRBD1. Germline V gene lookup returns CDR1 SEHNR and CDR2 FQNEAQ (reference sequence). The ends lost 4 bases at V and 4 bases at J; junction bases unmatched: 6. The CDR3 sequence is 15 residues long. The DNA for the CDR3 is TGTGCCAGCAGCTCGTGGACAGGGGGAGGAGAGACCCAGTACTTC. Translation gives CASSSWTGGGETQYF. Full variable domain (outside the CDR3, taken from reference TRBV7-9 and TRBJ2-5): DTGVSQNPRHKITKRGQNVTFRCDPISEHNRLYWYRQTLGQGPEFLTYFQNEAQLEKSRLLSDRFSAERPKGSFSTLEIQRTEQGDSAMYLCASSSWTGGGETQYFGPGTRLLVL.

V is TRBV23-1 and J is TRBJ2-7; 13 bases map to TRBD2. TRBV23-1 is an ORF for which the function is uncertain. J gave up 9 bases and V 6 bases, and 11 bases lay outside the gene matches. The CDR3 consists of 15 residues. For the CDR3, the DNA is TGCGCCAGCAGAAAAGGGACTAGCGGGACCCAGGTGCAGTACTTC. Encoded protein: CASRKGTSGTQVQYF.

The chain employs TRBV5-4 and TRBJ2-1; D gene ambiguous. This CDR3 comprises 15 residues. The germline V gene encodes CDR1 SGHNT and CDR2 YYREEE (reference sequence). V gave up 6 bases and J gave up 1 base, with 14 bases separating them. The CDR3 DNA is TGTGCCAGCAAGCCCGCTGAGGAGTCCTACAATGAGCAGTTCTTC. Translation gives CASKPAEESYNEQFF.

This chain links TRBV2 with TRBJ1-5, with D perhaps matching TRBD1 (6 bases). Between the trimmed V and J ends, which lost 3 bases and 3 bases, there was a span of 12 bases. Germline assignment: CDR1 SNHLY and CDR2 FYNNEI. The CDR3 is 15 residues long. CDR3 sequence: CASSDSRGLNQPQHF. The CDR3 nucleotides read TGTGCCAGCAGTGACTCCAGGGGTCTCAATCAGCCCCAGCATTTT.

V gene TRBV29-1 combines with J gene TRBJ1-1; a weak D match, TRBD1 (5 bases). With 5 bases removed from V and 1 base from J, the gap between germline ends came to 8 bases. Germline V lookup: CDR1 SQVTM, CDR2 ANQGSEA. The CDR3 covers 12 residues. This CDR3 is CSVLDRNTEAFF. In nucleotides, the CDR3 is TGCAGCGTTCTAGACAGGAACACTGAAGCTTTCTTT. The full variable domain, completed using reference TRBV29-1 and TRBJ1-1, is SAVISQKPSRDICQRGTSLTIQCQVDSQVTMMFWYRQQPGQSLTLIATANQGSEATYESGFVIDKFPISRPNLTFSTLTVSNMSPEDSSIYLCSVLDRNTEAFFGQGTRLTVV.

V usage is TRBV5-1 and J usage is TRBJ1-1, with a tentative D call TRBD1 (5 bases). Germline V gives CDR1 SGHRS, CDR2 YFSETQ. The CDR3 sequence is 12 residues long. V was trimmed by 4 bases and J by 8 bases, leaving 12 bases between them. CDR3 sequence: CASSRSRGEAFF. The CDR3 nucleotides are TGCGCCAGCAGCCGCAGTCGGGGGGAAGCTTTCTTT.

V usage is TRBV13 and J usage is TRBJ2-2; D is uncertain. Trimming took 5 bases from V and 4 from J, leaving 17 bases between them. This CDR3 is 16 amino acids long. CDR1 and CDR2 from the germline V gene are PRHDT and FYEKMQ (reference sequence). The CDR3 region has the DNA TGTGCCAGCAGCCCCCAGGCCAGCCCATCCACCGGGGAGCTGTTTTTT. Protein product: CASSPQASPSTGELFF. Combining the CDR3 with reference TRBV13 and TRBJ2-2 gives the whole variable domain AAGVIQSPRHLIKEKRETATLKCYPIPRHDTVYWYQQGPGQDPQFLISFYEKMQSDKGSIPDRFSAQQFSDYHSELNMSSLELGDSALYFCASSPQASPSTGELFFGEGSRLTVL.

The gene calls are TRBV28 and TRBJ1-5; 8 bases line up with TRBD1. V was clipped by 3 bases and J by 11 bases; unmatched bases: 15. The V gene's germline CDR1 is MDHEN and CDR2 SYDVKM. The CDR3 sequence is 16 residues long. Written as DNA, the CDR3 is TGTGCCAGCAGTTTCCACCCCCTGGCAGGGGGCACGACCCAGCATTTT. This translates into CASSFHPLAGGTTQHF.

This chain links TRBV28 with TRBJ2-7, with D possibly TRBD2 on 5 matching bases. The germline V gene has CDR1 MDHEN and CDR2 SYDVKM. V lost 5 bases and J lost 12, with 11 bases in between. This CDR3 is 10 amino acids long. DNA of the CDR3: TGTGCCAGCAGTAACGGGGTGTGGTACTTC. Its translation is CASSNGVWYF.

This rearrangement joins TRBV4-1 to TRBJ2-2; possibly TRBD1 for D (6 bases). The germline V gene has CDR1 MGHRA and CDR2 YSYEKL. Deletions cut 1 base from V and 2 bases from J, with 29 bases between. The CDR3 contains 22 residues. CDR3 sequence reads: CASSQAPIHPFTTGLNTGELFF. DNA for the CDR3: TGCGCCAGCAGCCAAGCTCCCATCCACCCTTTTACGACAGGACTTAACACCGGGGAGCTGTTTTTT.

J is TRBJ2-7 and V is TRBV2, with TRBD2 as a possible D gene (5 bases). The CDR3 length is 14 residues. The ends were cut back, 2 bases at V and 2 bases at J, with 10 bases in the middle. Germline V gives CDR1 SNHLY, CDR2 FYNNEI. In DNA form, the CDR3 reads TGTGCCAGCAGTGAACGAGGGCCCGCCTACGAGCAGTACTTC. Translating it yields CASSERGPAYEQYF.

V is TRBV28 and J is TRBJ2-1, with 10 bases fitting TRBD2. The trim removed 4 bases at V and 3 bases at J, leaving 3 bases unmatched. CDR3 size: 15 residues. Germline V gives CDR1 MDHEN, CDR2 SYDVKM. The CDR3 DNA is TGTGCCAGCAGTTACTGGACTAGCGGCTACAATGAGCAGTTCTTC. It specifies CASSYWTSGYNEQFF.

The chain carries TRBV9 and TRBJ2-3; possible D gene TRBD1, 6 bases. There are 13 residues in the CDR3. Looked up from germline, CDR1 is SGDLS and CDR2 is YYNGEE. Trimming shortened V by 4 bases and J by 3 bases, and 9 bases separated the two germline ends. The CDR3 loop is CASSLGQTDTQYF. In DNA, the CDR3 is TGTGCCAGCAGCTTGGGACAAACAGATACGCAGTATTTT.

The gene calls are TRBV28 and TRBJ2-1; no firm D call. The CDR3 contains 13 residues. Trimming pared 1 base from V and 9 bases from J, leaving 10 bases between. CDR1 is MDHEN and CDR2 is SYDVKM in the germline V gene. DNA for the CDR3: TGTGCCAGCAGTTTATATCCTAGTGGTGAGCAGTTCTTC. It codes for CASSLYPSGEQFF.